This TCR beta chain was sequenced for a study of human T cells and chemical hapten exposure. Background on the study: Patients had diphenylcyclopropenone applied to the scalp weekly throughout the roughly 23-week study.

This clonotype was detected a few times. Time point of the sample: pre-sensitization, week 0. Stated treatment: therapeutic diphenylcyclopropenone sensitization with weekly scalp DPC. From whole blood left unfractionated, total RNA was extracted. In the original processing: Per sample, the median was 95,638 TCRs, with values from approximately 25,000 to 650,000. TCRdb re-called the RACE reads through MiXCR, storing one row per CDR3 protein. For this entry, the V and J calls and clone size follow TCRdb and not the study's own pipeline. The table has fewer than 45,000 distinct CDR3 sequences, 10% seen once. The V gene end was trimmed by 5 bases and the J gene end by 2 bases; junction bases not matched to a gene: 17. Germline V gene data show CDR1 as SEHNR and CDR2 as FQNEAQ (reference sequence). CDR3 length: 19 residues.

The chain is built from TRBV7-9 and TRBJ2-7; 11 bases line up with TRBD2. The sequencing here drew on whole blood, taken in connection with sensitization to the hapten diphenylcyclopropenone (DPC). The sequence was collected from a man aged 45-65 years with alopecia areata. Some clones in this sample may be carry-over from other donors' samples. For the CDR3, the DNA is TGTGCCAGCAGCCCCCAGTGGATAGCGGGAGGGATGACGACCTACGAGCAGTACTTC. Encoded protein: CASSPQWIAGGMTTYEQYF.